Listed below are T cell receptor beta chains from one sample, sequenced in a study of T cells in pancreatic ductal adenocarcinoma. Here immunoSEQ multiplex PCR was the method, and the copy in TCRdb shows in-frame clones only, minus some. The sample holds over 15,000 clones, under 95% seen once. The specimen was PBMCs. The receptors were gathered from a human donor with pancreatic ductal adenocarcinoma. Both conserved end residues are trimmed from each CDR3. Fields, in order: J gene, CDR3 length, V gene, clone size, CDR3 protein. A clone size is listed for some rows: how often the clone was seen (once, few, many), or a class if it is expanded.

j_gene: TRBJ2-4
len: 16
v_gene: TRBV29-1
abundance: -
CDR3aa: SVEVRTLGTLAKNIQY

j_gene: TRBJ2-5
len: 14
v_gene: TRBV5-1
abundance: -
CDR3aa: ASSASGTGVRETQY

j_gene: TRBJ2-1
len: 12
v_gene: TRBV7-2
abundance: few
CDR3aa: ASGRGSSYNEQF

j_gene: TRBJ2-1
len: 13
v_gene: TRBV30
abundance: -
CDR3aa: AWSVLGGADNEQF

j_gene: TRBJ2-3
len: 16
v_gene: TRBV7-9
abundance: few
CDR3aa: ASSLGGTAIPSTDTQY

j_gene: TRBJ2-1
len: 15
v_gene: TRBV5-1
abundance: -
CDR3aa: ASSLAVAGGSYNEQF

j_gene: TRBJ1-1
len: 9
v_gene: TRBV6-1
abundance: -
CDR3aa: ASSESTEAF

j_gene: TRBJ1-6
len: 14
v_gene: TRBV7-2
abundance: -
CDR3aa: ATYGSGRDSPSPLH

j_gene: TRBJ2-3
len: 14
v_gene: TRBV7-9
abundance: -
CDR3aa: ASSRDRGRTTDTQY

j_gene: TRBJ2-6
len: 18
v_gene: TRBV27
abundance: -
CDR3aa: ASSRRGDRGLLSGANVLT

j_gene: TRBJ2-3
len: 17
v_gene: TRBV28
abundance: -
CDR3aa: ASSRSNSKPKSSTDTQY

j_gene: TRBJ2-6
len: 16
v_gene: TRBV10-3
abundance: -
CDR3aa: AISEGGPGLSGANVLT

j_gene: TRBJ2-1
len: 10
v_gene: TRBV29-1
abundance: once
CDR3aa: SVGREYNEQF

j_gene: TRBJ2-2
len: 16
v_gene: TRBV11-3
abundance: -
CDR3aa: ASSSPGDRALAAGELF

j_gene: TRBJ2-2
len: 17
v_gene: TRBV10-2
abundance: -
CDR3aa: ASSIFYAGGHANTGELF

j_gene: TRBJ1-1
len: 13
v_gene: TRBV27
abundance: -
CDR3aa: ASRNQNSMNTEAF

j_gene: TRBJ2-3
len: 14
v_gene: TRBV5-1
abundance: -
CDR3aa: ASSLVGAKGTDTQY

j_gene: TRBJ1-6
len: 15
v_gene: TRBV14
abundance: -
CDR3aa: ASSQGWDSSYNSPLH

j_gene: TRBJ1-5
len: 12
v_gene: TRBV10-1
abundance: -
CDR3aa: ASSAGTEDQPQH

j_gene: TRBJ1-2
len: 14
v_gene: TRBV6-4
abundance: -
CDR3aa: ASSPGTGALGIGYT

j_gene: TRBJ2-7
len: 20
v_gene: TRBV5-1
abundance: -
CDR3aa: ASSSPRDPGLDLNRASYEQY

j_gene: TRBJ2-7
len: 12
v_gene: TRBV29-1
abundance: -
CDR3aa: SGGQGVIPYEQY

j_gene: TRBJ2-7
len: 13
v_gene: TRBV7-9
abundance: -
CDR3aa: ASSRQRGPSYEQY

j_gene: TRBJ2-3
len: 10
v_gene: TRBV2
abundance: -
CDR3aa: ASRPSTDTQY

j_gene: TRBJ1-5
len: 12
v_gene: TRBV4-1
abundance: -
CDR3aa: ASSQAQPHQPQH

j_gene: TRBJ2-1
len: 14
v_gene: TRBV7-9
abundance: -
CDR3aa: ASSLALRGGYNEQF

j_gene: TRBJ2-7
len: 18
v_gene: TRBV28
abundance: -
CDR3aa: ASSLETNAGQGALRDEQY

j_gene: TRBJ1-4
len: 14
v_gene: TRBV28
abundance: -
CDR3aa: ASSLLQGPKLEKLF

j_gene: TRBJ1-3
len: 9
v_gene: TRBV19
abundance: -
CDR3aa: ASRLGNTIY

j_gene: TRBJ1-1
len: 13
v_gene: TRBV10-3
abundance: -
CDR3aa: AISESWGRGTEAF

j_gene: TRBJ1-5
len: 11
v_gene: TRBV7-2
abundance: -
CDR3aa: ASSLNGDQPQH

j_gene: TRBJ1-6
len: 12
v_gene: TRBV19
abundance: -
CDR3aa: ASSMGAASSPLH

j_gene: TRBJ2-5
len: 12
v_gene: TRBV9
abundance: once
CDR3aa: ASSVGGTQETQY

j_gene: TRBJ2-2
len: 14
v_gene: TRBV25-1
abundance: -
CDR3aa: ASSVGGGANTGELF

j_gene: TRBJ2-7
len: 11
v_gene: TRBV30
abundance: -
CDR3aa: AWSILGSGRQY